This paragraph covers one T cell receptor (beta chain) sequence. Antigen unknown. A TCRbeta library incorporating unique molecular identifiers was prepared. TCRdb independently ran MiXCR on the PCR reads; one entry per CDR3 protein. The sample shows hundreds of thousands of distinct CDR3 sequences, over 15% of them seen only once. The source of the sample is a study of T-cell reconstitution after alpha-beta-depleted transplantation in children. Findings of the study overall: Where alpha-beta T cells came from about two months after transplant was reportedly several hundred expanded graft clones. T-cell counts and diversity at one year post-transplant came mainly from newly produced T cells. Some patients' high day-60 TCRbeta diversity was attributed to recipient cells surviving conditioning.

The sequence was collected from a male patient aged 2-9 years who had a stem cell transplant for acute lymphoblastic leukemia, so the T cells may come from the graft donor. The material sequenced was PBMCs, mostly from graft donor cells, taken 360 days after TCRalphabeta/CD19-depleted stem cell transplant.

The CDR3 loop is CASSYKGGGHYTGELFF. In nucleotides, the CDR3 is TGTGCCAGCAGTTACAAGGGGGGGGGCCACTACACCGGGGAGCTGTTTTTT. The rearrangement uses TRBV6-5 and TRBJ2-2; D might be TRBD2 (7 bases). The CDR3 runs 17 residues. The germline CDR1 and CDR2 sequences are MNHEY and SVGAGI. V was clipped by 2 bases and J by 3 bases, with 16 bases between them.